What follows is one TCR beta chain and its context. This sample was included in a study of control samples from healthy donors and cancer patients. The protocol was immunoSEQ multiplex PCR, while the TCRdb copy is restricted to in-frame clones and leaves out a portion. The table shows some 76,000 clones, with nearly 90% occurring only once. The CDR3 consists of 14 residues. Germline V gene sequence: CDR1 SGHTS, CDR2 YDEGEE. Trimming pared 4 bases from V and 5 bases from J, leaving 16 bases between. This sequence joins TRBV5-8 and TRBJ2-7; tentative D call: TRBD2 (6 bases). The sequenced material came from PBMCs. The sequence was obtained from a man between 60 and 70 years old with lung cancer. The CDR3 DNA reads TGTGCCAGCAGCATGGGACTCTTCAGGGACGAGCAGTACTTC. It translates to CASSMGLFRDEQYF.